What follows is one TCR beta chain and its context. Antigen specificity is unknown. The data derive from a study of cytomegalovirus exposure and HLA in healthy donors. General study results and limits: Previously analyzed data showed that most TCR beta V segments were productive at a frequency of about 90% or about 30%.

Per the germline V gene, CDR1 is SGHTA and CDR2 is FQGNSA. The CDR3 is 13 residues long. The junction had 1 base not matched to a gene; V was cut back by 2 bases and J by 5 bases. Both 60 Vbeta primers and 13 Jbeta primers went into the PCR. Generated by immunoSEQ multiplex PCR, the TCRdb table keeps only in-frame clones and is missing some. The sample holds about 150,000 clones, around 80% seen once. Sequencing was carried out using PBMCs. The TCR comes from a woman in her forties or fifties in good health and CMV-seropositive. The chain couples TRBV7-2 to TRBJ1-1, with 8 bases matching TRBD1. This CDR3 is CASSLRTGTEAFF. The CDR3 coding sequence is TGTGCCAGCAGCTTAAGGACAGGGACTGAAGCTTTCTTT.